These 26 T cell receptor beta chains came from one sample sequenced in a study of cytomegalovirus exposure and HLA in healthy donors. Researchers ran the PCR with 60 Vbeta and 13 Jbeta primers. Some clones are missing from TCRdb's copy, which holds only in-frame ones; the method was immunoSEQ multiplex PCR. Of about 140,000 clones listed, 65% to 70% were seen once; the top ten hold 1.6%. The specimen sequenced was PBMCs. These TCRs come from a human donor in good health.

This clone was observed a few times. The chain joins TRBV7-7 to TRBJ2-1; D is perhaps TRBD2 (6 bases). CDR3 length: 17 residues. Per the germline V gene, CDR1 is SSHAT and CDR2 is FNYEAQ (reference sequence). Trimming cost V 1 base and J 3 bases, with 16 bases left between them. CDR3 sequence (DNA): TGTGCCAGCAGCTTAGGGCCGGGGCGGGGCCGCTACAATGAGCAGTTCTTC. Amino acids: CASSLGPGRGRYNEQFF.

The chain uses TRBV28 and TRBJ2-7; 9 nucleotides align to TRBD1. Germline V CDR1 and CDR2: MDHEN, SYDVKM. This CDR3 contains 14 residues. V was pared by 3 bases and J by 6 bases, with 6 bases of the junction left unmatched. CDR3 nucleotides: TGTGCCAGCAGTTTTGCGGACAGGGGATCCGAGCAGTACTTC. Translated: CASSFADRGSEQYF.

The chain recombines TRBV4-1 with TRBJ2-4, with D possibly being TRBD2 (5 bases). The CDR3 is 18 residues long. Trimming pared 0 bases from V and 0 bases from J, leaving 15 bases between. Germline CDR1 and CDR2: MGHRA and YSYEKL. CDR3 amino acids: CASSQDLMLAVAKNIQYF. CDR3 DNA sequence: TGCGCCAGCAGCCAAGATCTTATGCTAGCAGTAGCCAAAAACATTCAGTACTTC.

CDR3 loop: CASSAGGRDLGYEQYF. In DNA form, the CDR3 reads TGTGCCAGCAGCGCGGGGGGTAGGGATTTAGGATACGAGCAGTACTTC. The chain combines TRBV9 with TRBJ2-7; 7 positions agree with TRBD2. CDR1 is SGDLS, CDR2 YYNGEE, per germline. V dropped 3 bases and J dropped 4; count of bases not matched to a gene: 13. The CDR3 is 16 residues long.

The CDR3 DNA is TGTGCCAGCAGTTCGCAGGCGGGGAGCACAGATACGCAGTATTTT. The encoded protein is CASSSQAGSTDTQYF. The rearrangement joins TRBV28 to TRBJ2-3; a possible D gene is TRBD2 (6 bases). V lost 4 bases and J lost 0, with 11 bases in between. This CDR3 spans 15 amino acids. Germline V gene sequence: CDR1 MDHEN, CDR2 SYDVKM. Drawing the rest from reference TRBV28 and TRBJ2-3, the complete variable domain is DVKVTQSSRYLVKRTGEKVFLECVQDMDHENMFWYRQDPGLGLRLIYFSYDVKMKEKGDIPEGYSVSREKKERFSLILESASTNQTSMYLCASSSQAGSTDTQYFGPGTRLTVL.

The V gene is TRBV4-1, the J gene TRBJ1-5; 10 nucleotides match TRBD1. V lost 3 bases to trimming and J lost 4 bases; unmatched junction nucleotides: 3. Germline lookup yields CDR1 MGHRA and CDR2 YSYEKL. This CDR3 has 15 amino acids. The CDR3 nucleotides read TGCGCCAGCAGCCAGACAGGGGGCAGGAATCAGCCCCAGCATTTT. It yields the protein CASSQTGGRNQPQHF.

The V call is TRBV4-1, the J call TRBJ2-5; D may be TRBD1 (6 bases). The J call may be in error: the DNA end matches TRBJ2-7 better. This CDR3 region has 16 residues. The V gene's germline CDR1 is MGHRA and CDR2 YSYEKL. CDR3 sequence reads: CASSQDGGLGPYEQYF. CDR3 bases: TGCGCCAGCAGCCAAGATGGGGGCCTGGGGCCCTACGAGCAGTACTTC.

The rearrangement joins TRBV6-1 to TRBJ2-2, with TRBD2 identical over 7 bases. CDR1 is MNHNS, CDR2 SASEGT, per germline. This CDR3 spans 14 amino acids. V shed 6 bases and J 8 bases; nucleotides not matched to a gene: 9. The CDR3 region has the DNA TGTGCCAGCAGAGGGACTAATCCGTTAGGGGAGCTGTTTTTT. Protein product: CASRGTNPLGELFF.

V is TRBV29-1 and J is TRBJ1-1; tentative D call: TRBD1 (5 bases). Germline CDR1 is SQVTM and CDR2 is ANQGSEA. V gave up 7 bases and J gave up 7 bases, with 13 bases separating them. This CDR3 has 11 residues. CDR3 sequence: CSAVDTIEAFF. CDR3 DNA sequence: TGCAGCGCCGTGGACACGATTGAAGCTTTCTTT.

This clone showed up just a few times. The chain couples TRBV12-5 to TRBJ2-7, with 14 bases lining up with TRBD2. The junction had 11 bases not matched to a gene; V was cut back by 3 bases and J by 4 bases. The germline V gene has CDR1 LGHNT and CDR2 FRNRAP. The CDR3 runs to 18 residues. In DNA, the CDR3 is TGTGCTAGTGGTTTACTAGTTCCGGGACTAGCGGGAGTGTACGAGCAGTACTTC. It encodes CASGLLVPGLAGVYEQYF.

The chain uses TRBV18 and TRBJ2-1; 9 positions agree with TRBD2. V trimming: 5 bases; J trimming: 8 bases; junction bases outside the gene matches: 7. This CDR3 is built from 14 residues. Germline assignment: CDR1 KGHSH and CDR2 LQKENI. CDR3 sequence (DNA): TGTGCCAGCTCATTAGCGGGAGTGGGCTATGAGCAGTTCTTC. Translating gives CASSLAGVGYEQFF.

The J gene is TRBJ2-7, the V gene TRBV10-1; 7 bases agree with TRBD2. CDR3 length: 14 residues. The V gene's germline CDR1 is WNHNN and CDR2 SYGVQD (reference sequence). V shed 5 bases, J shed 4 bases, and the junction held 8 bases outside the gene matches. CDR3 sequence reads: CASSPAGEAYEQYF. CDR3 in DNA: TGCGCCAGCAGTCCGGCGGGAGAAGCTTACGAGCAGTACTTC.

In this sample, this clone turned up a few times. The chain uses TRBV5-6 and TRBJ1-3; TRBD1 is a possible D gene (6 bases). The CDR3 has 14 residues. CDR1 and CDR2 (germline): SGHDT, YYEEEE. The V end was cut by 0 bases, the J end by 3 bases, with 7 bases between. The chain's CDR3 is CASSLVQGGNTIYF. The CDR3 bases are TGTGCCAGCAGCTTGGTACAGGGTGGAAACACCATATATTTT.

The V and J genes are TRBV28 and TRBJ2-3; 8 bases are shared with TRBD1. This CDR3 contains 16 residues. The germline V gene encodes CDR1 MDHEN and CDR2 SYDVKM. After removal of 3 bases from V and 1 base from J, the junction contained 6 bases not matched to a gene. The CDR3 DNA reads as TGTGCCAGCAGTTTCGGAGGACAGGGTGGCACAGATACGCAGTATTTT. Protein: CASSFGGQGGTDTQYF.

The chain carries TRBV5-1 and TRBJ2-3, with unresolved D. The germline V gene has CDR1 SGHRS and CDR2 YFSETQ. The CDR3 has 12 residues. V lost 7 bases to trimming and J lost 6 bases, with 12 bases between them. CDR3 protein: CASSFEADTQYF. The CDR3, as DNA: TGCGCCAGCTCTTTTGAGGCGGATACGCAGTATTTT.

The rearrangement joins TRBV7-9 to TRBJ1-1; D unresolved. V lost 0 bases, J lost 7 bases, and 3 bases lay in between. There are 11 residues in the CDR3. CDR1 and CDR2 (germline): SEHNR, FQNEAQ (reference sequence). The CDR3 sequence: CASSLASEAFF. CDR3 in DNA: TGTGCCAGCAGCTTAGCCAGTGAAGCTTTCTTT.

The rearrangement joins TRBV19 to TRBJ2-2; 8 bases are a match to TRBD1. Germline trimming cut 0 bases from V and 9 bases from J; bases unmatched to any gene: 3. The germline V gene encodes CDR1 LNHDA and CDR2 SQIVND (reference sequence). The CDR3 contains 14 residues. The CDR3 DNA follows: TGTGCCAGTAGTATAGATCAGGGGGCCTGGGAGCTGTTTTTT. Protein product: CASSIDQGAWELFF.

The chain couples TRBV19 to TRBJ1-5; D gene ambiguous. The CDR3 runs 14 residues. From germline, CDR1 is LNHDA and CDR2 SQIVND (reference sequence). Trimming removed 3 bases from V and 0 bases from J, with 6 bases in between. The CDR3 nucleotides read TGTGCCAGTAGTATCGGGATTAGCAATCAGCCCCAGCATTTT. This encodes CASSIGISNQPQHF.

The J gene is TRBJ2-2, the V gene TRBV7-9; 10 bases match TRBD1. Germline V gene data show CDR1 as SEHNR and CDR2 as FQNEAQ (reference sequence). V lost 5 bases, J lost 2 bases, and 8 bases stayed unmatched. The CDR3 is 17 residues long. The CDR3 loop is CASSHSGQGGNTGELFF. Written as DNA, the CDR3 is TGTGCCAGCAGCCATTCAGGACAGGGGGGAAACACCGGGGAGCTGTTTTTT.

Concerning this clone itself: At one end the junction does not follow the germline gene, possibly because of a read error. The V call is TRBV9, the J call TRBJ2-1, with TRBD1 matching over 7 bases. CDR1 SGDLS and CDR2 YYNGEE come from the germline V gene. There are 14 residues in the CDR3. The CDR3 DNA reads TGTGCCAGCAGCGAAACAGGGGAAGGCAATGGGCAGTTCTTC. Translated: CASSETGEGNGQFF.

CDR3 loop: CASSFDSYNEQFF. The CDR3 coding sequence is TGCGCCAGCAGCTTTGACAGTTACAATGAGCAGTTCTTC. The chain employs TRBV5-1 and TRBJ2-1; possibly TRBD1 for D (5 bases). The CDR3 extends over 13 amino acids. V lost 2 bases, J lost 4 bases, and 7 bases lay in between. Germline CDR1 is SGHRS and CDR2 is YFSETQ.

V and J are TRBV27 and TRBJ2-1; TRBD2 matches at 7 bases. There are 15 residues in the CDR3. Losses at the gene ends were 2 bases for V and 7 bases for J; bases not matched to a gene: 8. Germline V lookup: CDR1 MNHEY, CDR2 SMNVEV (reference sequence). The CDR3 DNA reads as TGTGCCAGCAGTTTAGATGCGGGAGATGGGAATGAGCAGTTCTTC. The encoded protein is CASSLDAGDGNEQFF.

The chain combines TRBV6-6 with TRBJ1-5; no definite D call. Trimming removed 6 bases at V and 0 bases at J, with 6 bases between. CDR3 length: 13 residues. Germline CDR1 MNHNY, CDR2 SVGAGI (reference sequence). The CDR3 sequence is CASRPSSNQPQHF. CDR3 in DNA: TGTGCCAGCAGGCCCAGTAGCAATCAGCCCCAGCATTTT.

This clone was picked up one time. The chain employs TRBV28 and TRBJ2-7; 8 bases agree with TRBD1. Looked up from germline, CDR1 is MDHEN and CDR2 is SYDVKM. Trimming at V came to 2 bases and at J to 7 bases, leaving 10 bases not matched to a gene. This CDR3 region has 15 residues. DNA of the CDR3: TGTGCCAGCAGTTTACCAGGCCAGGGGGCGCGGGAGCAGTACTTC. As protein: CASSLPGQGAREQYF.

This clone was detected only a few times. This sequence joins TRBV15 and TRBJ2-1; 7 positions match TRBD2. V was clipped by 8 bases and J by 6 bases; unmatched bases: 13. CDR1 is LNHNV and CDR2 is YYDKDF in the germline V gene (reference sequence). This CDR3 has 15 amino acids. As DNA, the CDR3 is TGTGCCACCGGGGCGGCCCGGACTAGGAGCAATGAGCAGTTCTTC. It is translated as CATGAARTRSNEQFF.

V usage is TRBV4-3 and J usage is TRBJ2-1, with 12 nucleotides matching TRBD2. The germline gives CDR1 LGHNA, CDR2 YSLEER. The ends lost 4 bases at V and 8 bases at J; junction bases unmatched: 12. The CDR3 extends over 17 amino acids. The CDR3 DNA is TGCGCCAGCAGCCCCGACTTCCTAGCGGGGGGGGCTCATGAGCAGTTCTTC. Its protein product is CASSPDFLAGGAHEQFF.